Listed below are T cell receptor beta chains from one sample, sequenced in a study of post-analysis software for immune sequencing data. MiXCR, run by TCRdb on the PCR reads, gives a single entry per CDR3 protein. The sample contains approximately 260,000 distinct CDR3 sequences, 35% to 40% of which appear only once. Sequenced sample: blood. These receptors came from a girl between 5 and 17 years old with multiple sclerosis. The CDR3 runs from the conserved cysteine through the conserved F or W. The D gene is left open where the match is weak. The size field is filled for only some rows; it gives once, few, many or a size class.

clone size	D gene	J gene	V gene	CDR3 protein	CDR3 DNA
.	TRBD1	TRBJ2-2	TRBV29-1	CSVERDSTAGELFF	TGCAGCGTTGAACGGGACAGCACCGCCGGGGAGCTGTTTTTT
.	TRBD1	TRBJ2-3	TRBV18	CASSPSWTGSTDTQYF	TGTGCCAGCTCACCATCATGGACAGGGAGCACAGATACGCAGTATTTT
.	TRBD1	TRBJ1-4	TRBV12-3/TRBV12-4	CASRGDRVYEKLFF	TGTGCCAGCAGGGGGGACAGGGTATATGAAAAACTGTTTTTT
many	TRBD1	TRBJ2-1	TRBV28	CASSGPGDRGYNEQFF	TGTGCCAGCAGTGGACCCGGGGACAGGGGTTACAATGAGCAGTTCTTC
many	.	TRBJ2-3	TRBV24-1	CATGASTDTQYF	TGTGCCACCGGGGCTAGCACAGATACGCAGTATTTT
.	.	TRBJ2-6	TRBV6-5	CASSPGLRSGANVLTF	TGTGCCAGCAGTCCAGGACTCCGCTCTGGGGCCAACGTCCTGACTTTC
.	TRBD1	TRBJ1-1	TRBV24-1	CATQGGGTEAFF	TGTGCCACCCAGGGGGGAGGGACTGAAGCTTTCTTT
.	.	TRBJ2-1	TRBV27	CASSGSFHEQFF	TGTGCCAGCAGTGGGTCATTCCATGAGCAGTTCTTC
many	.	TRBJ2-3	TRBV5-1	CASSFGKWGADTQYF	TGCGCCAGCAGCTTCGGAAAGTGGGGTGCAGATACGCAGTATTTT
many	TRBD1	TRBJ1-2	TRBV9	CASSAGGQGVSGYGYTF	TGTGCCAGCAGCGCGGGGGGACAGGGGGTGTCCGGCTATGGCTACACCTTC
.	.	TRBJ1-1	TRBV2	CASSEERPNTEAFF	TGTGCCAGCAGTGAAGAGAGACCTAACACTGAAGCTTTCTTT
many	TRBD1	TRBJ1-2	TRBV20-1	CSANTGTGRGYTF	TGCAGTGCTAATACCGGGACAGGTCGTGGCTACACCTTC
.	.	TRBJ2-5	TRBV11-2	CASSSQGSGVNEQYF	TGTGCCAGCAGCTCACAGGGTAGCGGAGTGAATGAGCAGTACTTC
many	.	TRBJ2-3	TRBV27	CASSFLSCASTDTQYF	TGTGCCAGCAGTTTCTTAAGCTGCGCTAGCACAGATACGCAGTATTTT
.	.	TRBJ1-1	TRBV12-5	CASSDRSAEAFF	TGTGCTAGCTCGGACAGAAGCGCTGAAGCTTTCTTT
many	.	TRBJ2-6	TRBV28	CASSLAGAGANVLTF	TGTGCCAGCAGTTTAGCCGGGGCTGGGGCCAACGTCCTGACTTTC
many	.	TRBJ1-2	TRBV6-6	CASSLSPGIYGYTF	TGTGCCAGCTCCCTAAGCCCAGGGATCTATGGCTACACCTTC
few	.	TRBJ2-7	TRBV7-2	CASSLGVWSYNEQYF	TGTGCCAGCAGCCTAGGGGTTTGGTCCTACAATGAGCAGTACTTC
.	.	TRBJ1-2	TRBV30	CAWSADGFHGYTF	TGTGCCTGGAGTGCGGACGGATTCCATGGCTACACCTTC
many	.	TRBJ1-1	TRBV20-1	CSAILYPDGNTEAFF	TGCAGTGCTATATTATACCCGGACGGGAACACTGAAGCTTTCTTT
.	TRBD1	TRBJ1-2	TRBV2	CASSRRVRGDGYTF	TGTGCCAGCAGTCGCCGTGTCAGGGGGGATGGCTACACCTTC
few	.	TRBJ1-1	TRBV2	CASSDVRGQLNTEAFF	TGTGCCAGCAGTGATGTAAGGGGACAATTGAACACTGAAGCTTTCTTT
.	.	TRBJ2-3	TRBV7-9	CASSLGGRDTQYF	TGTGCCAGCAGCTTAGGAGGGAGAGATACGCAGTATTTT
few	.	TRBJ1-4	TRBV19	CASSIFGSLDEKLFF	TGTGCCAGTAGTATCTTCGGCAGTCTCGACGAAAAACTGTTTTTT
few	TRBD1	TRBJ1-3	TRBV28	CASSLTPGTGWNTIYF	TGTGCCAGCAGCCTCACCCCCGGGACAGGCTGGAACACCATATATTTT
few	TRBD2	TRBJ2-1	TRBV15	CATSPQAGGPSEQFF	TGTGCCACCAGTCCCCAAGCGGGAGGGCCCTCCGAGCAGTTCTTC
.	TRBD2	TRBJ2-2	TRBV20-1	CSAGTSGGDTGELFF	TGCAGTGCTGGGACTAGCGGGGGGGACACCGGGGAGCTGTTTTTT
.	TRBD1	TRBJ2-5	TRBV20-1	CSAIRDRGHSLSSYNEQYF	TGCAGTGCCATCCGGGACAGGGGGCATTCTTTGAGCTCCTACAATGAGCAGTACTTC
once	.	TRBJ2-1	TRBV12-3/TRBV12-4	CASSYDETGVRANEQFF	TGTGCCAGCAGTTACGATGAGACTGGCGTGAGGGCCAATGAGCAGTTCTTC
many	.	TRBJ1-6	TRBV20-1	CSAPTGQKYSPLHF	TGCAGTGCACCTACCGGGCAGAAGTATTCACCCCTCCACTTT
few	TRBD1	TRBJ1-5	TRBV6-1	CASSGTGLNQPQHF	TGTGCCAGCAGCGGGACAGGGCTCAATCAGCCCCAGCATTTT
many	.	TRBJ1-2	TRBV20-1	CSARDTLEYGYTF	TGCAGTGCTAGGGACACCCTAGAGTATGGCTACACCTTC
.	TRBD1	TRBJ2-1	TRBV28	CASREQGIRQNEQFF	TGTGCCAGCAGGGAACAGGGGATAAGGCAAAATGAGCAGTTCTTC
once	.	TRBJ1-1	TRBV7-2	CASGLTSEAFF	TGTGCCAGCGGCTTAACGAGTGAAGCTTTCTTT
.	.	TRBJ1-2	TRBV19	CASSSQVDYGYTF	TGTGCCAGTAGTTCTCAAGTCGACTATGGCTACACCTTC
.	.	TRBJ2-5	TRBV11-2	CASSLGGGGVQYF	TGTGCCAGCAGCTTAGGCGGAGGGGGGGTCCAGTACTTC
.	TRBD2	TRBJ2-2	TRBV7-8	CASSLGLAGPTNTGELFF	TGTGCCAGCAGCTTAGGACTAGCGGGGCCCACGAACACCGGGGAGCTGTTTTTT
.	.	TRBJ2-1	TRBV2	CASSGGRNYNEQFF	TGTGCCAGCTCTGGGGGCAGAAACTACAATGAGCAGTTCTTC
many	.	TRBJ1-2	TRBV12-3/TRBV12-4	CASAGTLYGYTF	TGTGCCAGCGCCGGGACACTCTATGGCTACACCTTC
many	.	TRBJ2-3	TRBV7-8	CASSPQISTDTQYF	TGTGCCAGCAGCCCCCAGATCAGCACAGATACGCAGTATTTT
many	.	TRBJ1-2	TRBV7-3	CASSSGDGPYGYTF	TGTGCCAGCAGCAGCGGGGACGGACCTTATGGCTACACCTTC
.	TRBD1	TRBJ2-5	TRBV15	CATSRGGQAGREQYF	TGTGCCACCAGCAGAGGGGGACAGGCGGGAAGGGAGCAGTACTTC
many	.	TRBJ1-2	TRBV20-1	CSASIQGGYGYTF	TGCAGTGCTAGCATACAGGGAGGCTATGGCTACACCTTC
few	TRBD2	TRBJ2-2	TRBV20-1	CSASVPSGPEDTGELFF	TGCAGTGCTAGTGTACCTAGCGGGCCAGAGGACACCGGGGAGCTGTTTTTT
many	.	TRBJ1-1	TRBV27	CASSLGSQKMNTEAFF	TGTGCCAGCAGTTTAGGATCACAGAAGATGAACACTGAAGCTTTCTTT
few	.	TRBJ2-2	TRBV7-6	CASSLDFVLPAGELFF	TGTGCCAGCAGCTTAGATTTCGTTTTGCCGGCCGGGGAGCTGTTTTTT
.	TRBD1	TRBJ2-3	TRBV5-6	CASSKTTGGFTDTQYF	TGTGCCAGCAGCAAAACGACAGGGGGCTTCACAGATACGCAGTATTTT
.	TRBD1	TRBJ1-1	TRBV5-1	CASSAGIQGAIGVNTEAFF	TGCGCCAGCAGCGCGGGAATCCAGGGGGCGATCGGTGTGAACACTGAAGCTTTCTTT
.	TRBD1	TRBJ1-2	TRBV3-1	CAGSHTDRETGYTF	TGTGCCGGCAGCCACACTGACAGGGAAACTGGCTACACCTTC
many	.	TRBJ2-3	TRBV5-1	CASSLASTSTDTQYF	TGCGCCAGCAGCTTGGCAAGTACGAGCACAGATACGCAGTATTTT
many	TRBD2	TRBJ2-1	TRBV7-2	CASSFSGLAVYNEQFF	TGTGCCAGCAGCTTCTCGGGACTAGCGGTATACAATGAGCAGTTCTTC
.	.	TRBJ2-7	TRBV9	CASSVAFGYEQYF	TGTGCCAGCAGCGTAGCTTTCGGATACGAGCAGTACTTC
.	TRBD2	TRBJ2-5	TRBV9	CASSRKAVTSGNNEQYF	TGTGCCAGCAGCCGAAAGGCTGTGACTAGCGGCAACAATGAGCAGTACTTC
few	TRBD2	TRBJ2-5	TRBV3-1	CASSTIAGGYNEQYF	TGTGCCAGCAGCACTATAGCGGGGGGGTACAATGAGCAGTACTTC
.	TRBD1	TRBJ1-4	TRBV29-1	CSAATGAREKLFF	TGCAGCGCCGCTACAGGGGCGAGGGAAAAACTGTTTTTT
many	.	TRBJ2-5	TRBV20-1	CSARPGNQETQYF	TGCAGTGCTAGACCAGGGAACCAAGAGACCCAGTACTTC